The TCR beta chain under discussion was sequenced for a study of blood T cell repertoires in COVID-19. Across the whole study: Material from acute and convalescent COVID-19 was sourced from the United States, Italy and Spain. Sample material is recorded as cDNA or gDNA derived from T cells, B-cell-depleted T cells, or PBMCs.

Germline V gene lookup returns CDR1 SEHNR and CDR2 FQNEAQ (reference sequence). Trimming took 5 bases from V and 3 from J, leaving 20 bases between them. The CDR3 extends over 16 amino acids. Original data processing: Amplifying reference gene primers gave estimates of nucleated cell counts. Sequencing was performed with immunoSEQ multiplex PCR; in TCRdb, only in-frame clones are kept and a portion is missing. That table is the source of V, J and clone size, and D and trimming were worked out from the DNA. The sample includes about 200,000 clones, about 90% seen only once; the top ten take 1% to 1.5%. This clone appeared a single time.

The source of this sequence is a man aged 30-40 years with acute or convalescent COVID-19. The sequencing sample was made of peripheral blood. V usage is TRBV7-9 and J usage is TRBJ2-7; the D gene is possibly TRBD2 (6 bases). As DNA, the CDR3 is TGTGCCAGCAGCACACGGGCGGGACTGAAAGACTACGAGCAGTACTTC. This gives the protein CASSTRAGLKDYEQYF.